This T cell receptor (beta chain) comes out of a study of T cells in Graves' hyperthyroidism and ophthalmopathy. The source material, RNA transcripts, was used to amplify TCR beta CDR3 regions. The primer set for the first-round RT-PCR of the TCR CDR3 was HTBI. MiXCR was run by TCRdb on the multiplex PCR reads, yielding one entry per CDR3 protein. The sample has about 59,000 distinct CDR3 sequences, roughly 50% seen once. This clonotype was picked up a small number of times. Germline V gives CDR1 MRHNA, CDR2 SNTAGT. The CDR3 has 12 amino acids. V lost 5 bases to trimming and J lost 8 bases, with 9 bases between them.

The sequencing input was blood. The clonotype originates from an older woman with Graves' ophthalmopathy. The gene calls are TRBV6-4 and TRBJ2-2, with a tentative D call TRBD1 (6 bases). The CDR3 is CASSSGTGELFF. CDR3 sequence (DNA): TGTGCCAGCAGTTCCGGGACAGGGGAGCTGTTTTTT.